These 17 T cell receptor beta chains came from one sample sequenced in a study of cytomegalovirus exposure and HLA in healthy donors. The PCR used 60 Vbeta and 13 Jbeta primers. Sequencing was performed with immunoSEQ multiplex PCR; in TCRdb, only in-frame clones are kept and a portion is missing. The sample has fewer than 200,000 clones, more than 75% seen once; the top ten hold 8.5% to 10%. Material for sequencing was PBMCs. The source of these receptors is a man aged 18-30 years in good health and CMV-seropositive.

This clone was picked up one time. The rearrangement uses TRBV7-9 and TRBJ1-4; D perhaps matches TRBD1 (6 bases). The germline CDR1 and CDR2 sequences are SEHNR and FQNEAQ (reference sequence). The CDR3 totals 14 residues. Trimming shortened V by 8 bases and J by 7 bases, and 17 bases separated the two germline ends. CDR3 in DNA: TGTGCCAGCGGAAGGGGGGGGCAGGGTGAAAAACTGTTTTTT. As protein: CASGRGGQGEKLFF. Together with reference TRBV7-9 and TRBJ1-4, the CDR3 gives the full variable domain: DTGVSQNPRHKITKRGQNVTFRCDPISEHNRLYWYRQTLGQGPEFLTYFQNEAQLEKSRLLSDRFSAERPKGSFSTLEIQRTEQGDSAMYLCASGRGGQGEKLFFGSGTQLSVL.

The chain combines TRBV19 with TRBJ2-7; TRBD2 matches 7 bases. Looked up from germline, CDR1 is LNHDA and CDR2 is SQIVND (reference sequence). CDR3 length: 17 residues. V was clipped by 1 base and J by 4 bases; unmatched bases: 13. The CDR3 loop is CASSIAPSGVGSYEQYF. CDR3 coding DNA: TGTGCCAGTAGTATAGCCCCTAGCGGAGTAGGTTCGTACGAGCAGTACTTC.

The chain links TRBV9 to TRBJ1-2; 9 nucleotides line up with TRBD1. Germline V CDR1 and CDR2: SGDLS, YYNGEE. J lost 6 bases, V lost 4 bases, and 10 bases had no gene match. This CDR3 spans 15 amino acids. CDR3 residues: CASSFRTGAGDGYTF. CDR3 DNA sequence: TGTGCCAGCAGCTTCCGGACAGGGGCGGGAGATGGCTACACCTTC.

The chain recombines TRBV19 with TRBJ1-5; D remains unclear. The CDR3 length is 17 residues. Germline V gene data show CDR1 as LNHDA and CDR2 as SQIVND (reference sequence). V was clipped by 7 bases and J by 0 bases, with 19 bases between them. The CDR3 DNA reads TGTGCCAGTACCTATTTCTCCTCAGGTTATAGCAATCAGCCCCAGCATTTT. Protein product: CASTYFSSGYSNQPQHF.

The chain is built from TRBV5-1 and TRBJ2-5; 13 nucleotides match TRBD2. The V segment lost 0 bases and the J segment 2 bases; nucleotides outside the gene matches: 4. Germline CDR1 and CDR2: SGHRS and YFSETQ. This CDR3 region has 17 residues. This chain's CDR3 is CASSLVLAGGIQETQYF. CDR3 nucleotide sequence: TGCGCCAGCAGCTTGGTACTAGCGGGGGGGATTCAAGAGACCCAGTACTTC.

The gene calls are TRBV19 and TRBJ1-2; possibly TRBD1 for D (6 bases). Per the germline V gene, CDR1 is LNHDA and CDR2 is SQIVND (reference sequence). This CDR3 comprises 15 residues. Trimming left V 3 bases short and J 9 bases short, with 20 bases between. DNA of the CDR3: TGTGCCAGTAGTATTGCACCGGGGGGCTCTAAGAGCTACACCTTC. Amino acid sequence: CASSIAPGGSKSYTF.

This clone was seen only once. Other nucleotide sequences in the sample specify the same CDR3. The CDR3 DNA follows: TGTGCCAGCAGTTTTAGCGGGAGTACAGATACGCAGTATTTT. Translation: CASSFSGSTDTQYF. V and J are TRBV27 and TRBJ2-3; 9 bases are shared with TRBD2. The V gene end was trimmed by 3 bases and the J gene end by 3 bases; junction bases not matched to a gene: 1. Germline lookup yields CDR1 MNHEY and CDR2 SMNVEV (reference sequence). The CDR3 spans 14 residues.

V gene TRBV13 combines with J gene TRBJ2-7; 14 bases map to TRBD2. The V gene's germline CDR1 is PRHDT and CDR2 FYEKMQ (reference sequence). The V segment lost 4 bases and the J segment 4 bases; nucleotides outside the gene matches: 3. The CDR3 is made up of 15 amino acids. In nucleotides, the CDR3 is TGTGCCAGCAGCTCGGGACTAGCGGGAGCGTACGAGCAGTACTTC. It is translated as CASSSGLAGAYEQYF.

The genes are TRBV11-1 and TRBJ2-7, with TRBD1 matching over 8 bases. With 5 bases clipped from V and 3 bases from J, the junction kept 15 bases outside the gene matches. CDR1 and CDR2 (germline): SGHAT, FQDESV (reference sequence). The CDR3 covers 17 residues. The CDR3 reads CASSRSKRQGAVYEQYF. In DNA form, the CDR3 reads TGTGCCAGCAGCCGGAGCAAGAGGCAGGGGGCGGTCTACGAGCAGTACTTC.

The rearrangement links TRBV4-1 to TRBJ2-1, with D perhaps matching TRBD2 (7 bases). The V gene lost 1 base and the J gene lost 4 bases, with 20 bases spanning the gap. Germline V CDR1 and CDR2: MGHRA, YSYEKL. The CDR3 totals 18 residues. In nucleotides, the CDR3 is TGCGCCAGCAGCCAAGTAAATGAGGGGGGGCGGAGGTACAATGAGCAGTTCTTC. Its translation: CASSQVNEGGRRYNEQFF.

V gene TRBV6-1 combines with J gene TRBJ1-1; D uncertain. V lost 1 base and J lost 1, with 10 bases in between. CDR1 is MNHNS and CDR2 is SASEGT in the germline V gene. The CDR3 sequence is 15 residues long. The CDR3 sequence is CASSEVEEPNTEAFF. CDR3 nucleotide sequence: TGTGCCAGCAGTGAAGTAGAGGAGCCGAACACTGAAGCTTTCTTT.

The CDR3 sequence: CASSPGLAVQETQYF. Here the CDR3 DNA reads TGTGCCAGCAGCCCGGGACTAGCGGTTCAAGAGACCCAGTACTTC. The rearrangement joins TRBV6-5 to TRBJ2-5; 11 positions agree with TRBD2. With 6 bases clipped from V and 2 bases from J, the junction kept 5 bases outside the gene matches. The CDR3 is 15 amino acids. Germline V gene sequence: CDR1 MNHEY, CDR2 SVGAGI.

The CDR3 sequence is CASSSDRGSYEQYF. The CDR3 nucleotides read TGTGCCAGCAGCTCGGACAGGGGGTCCTACGAGCAGTACTTC. This chain links TRBV7-2 with TRBJ2-7; 10 bases line up with TRBD1. The V gene's germline CDR1 is SGHTA and CDR2 FQGNSA. V lost 4 bases, J lost 1 base, and 1 base stayed unmatched. This CDR3 region has 14 residues. Full variable domain (rest looked up from reference TRBV7-2 and TRBJ2-7): GAGVSQSPSNKVTEKGKDVELRCDPISGHTALYWYRQSLGQGLEFLIYFQGNSAPDKSGLPSDRFSAERTGGSVSTLTIQRTQQEDSAVYLCASSSDRGSYEQYFGPGTRLTVT.

This chain joins TRBV2 and TRBJ2-7; perhaps TRBD1 as D (6 bases). Germline CDR1 is SNHLY and CDR2 is FYNNEI. Trimming took 6 bases from V and 0 from J, leaving 12 bases between them. The CDR3 totals 14 residues. CDR3 sequence (DNA): TGTGCCAGCAGGGGGGACACCTACTCCTACGAGCAGTACTTC. Protein product: CASRGDTYSYEQYF.

This clone was counted a few times. This chain uses TRBV4-3 with TRBJ2-3; D unresolved. Per germline, CDR1 LGHNA and CDR2 YSLEER. V lost 0 bases, J lost 4 bases, and 8 bases lay in between. The CDR3 loop spans 14 amino acids. The CDR3 here is CASSQDPRPDTQYF. For the CDR3, the DNA is TGCGCCAGCAGCCAAGATCCGCGCCCAGATACGCAGTATTTT.

The chain recombines TRBV6-6 with TRBJ1-5; D not certain. Trimming took 2 bases from V and 2 from J, leaving 7 bases between them. This CDR3 contains 14 residues. Germline values: CDR1 MNHNY, CDR2 SVGAGI (reference sequence). The CDR3 here is CASSYGLGNQPQHF. DNA of the CDR3: TGTGCCAGCAGTTACGGACTGGGCAATCAGCCCCAGCATTTT.

This clone came up a few times. J is TRBJ2-5 and V is TRBV10-3, with 10 positions matching TRBD1. The CDR3 consists of 14 residues. V lost 7 bases, J lost 4 bases, and 6 bases stayed unmatched. From germline, CDR1 is ENHRY and CDR2 SYGVKD. The CDR3 sequence is CAIKNGQGGETQYF. The CDR3 DNA reads TGTGCCATCAAGAACGGACAGGGGGGAGAGACCCAGTACTTC.